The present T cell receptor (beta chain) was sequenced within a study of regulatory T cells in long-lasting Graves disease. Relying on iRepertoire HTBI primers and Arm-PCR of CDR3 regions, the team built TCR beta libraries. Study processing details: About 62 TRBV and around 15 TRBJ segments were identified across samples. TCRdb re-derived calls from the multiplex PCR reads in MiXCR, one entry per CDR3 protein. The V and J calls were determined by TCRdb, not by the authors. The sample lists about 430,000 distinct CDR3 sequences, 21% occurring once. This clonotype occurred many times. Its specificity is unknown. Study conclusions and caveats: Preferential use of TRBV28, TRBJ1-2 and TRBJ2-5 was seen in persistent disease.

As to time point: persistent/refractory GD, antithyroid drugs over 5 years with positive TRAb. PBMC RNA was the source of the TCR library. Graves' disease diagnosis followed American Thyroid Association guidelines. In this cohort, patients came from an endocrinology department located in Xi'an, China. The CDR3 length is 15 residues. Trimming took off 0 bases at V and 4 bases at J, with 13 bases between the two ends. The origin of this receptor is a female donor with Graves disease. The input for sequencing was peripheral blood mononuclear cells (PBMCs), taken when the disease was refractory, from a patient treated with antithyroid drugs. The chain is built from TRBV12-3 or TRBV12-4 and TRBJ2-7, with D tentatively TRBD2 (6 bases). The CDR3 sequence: CASSLAVAGGYEQYF. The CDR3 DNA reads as TGTGCCAGCAGTTTAGCGGTCGCCGGGGGATACGAGCAGTACTTC.